Below, 21 T cell receptor beta chains from the same sample are listed, as sequenced in a study of blood T cells in healthy people across ages. PCR was performed a second time for roughly 6 to 12 cycles using a sample-barcoded 5' primer and a J-beta primer mix. From the 5' RACE reads, TCRdb called clonotypes with MiXCR, one entry per CDR3 protein. The data show about 670,000 distinct CDR3 sequences, 40% to 65% seen once. The sample was blood. Receptors originate from a woman older than 75 in good health.

This rearrangement joins TRBV7-2 to TRBJ1-2, with 8 bases identical to TRBD1. V dropped 1 base and J dropped 0; count of bases not matched to a gene: 1. The CDR3 sequence is 15 residues long. CDR1 and CDR2 (germline): SGHTA, FQGNSA. CDR3 loop: CASSLGQGTNYGYTF. The CDR3 coding sequence is TGTGCCAGCAGCTTAGGACAGGGGACTAACTATGGCTACACCTTC.

V usage is TRBV18 and J usage is TRBJ2-1; D gene uncertain. CDR1 KGHSH and CDR2 LQKENI come from the germline V gene. The CDR3 contains 14 residues. V lost 3 bases to trimming and J lost 10 bases, with 16 bases between them. The CDR3 here is CASSPNFKLGEQFF. CDR3 sequence (DNA): TGTGCCAGCTCACCGAATTTTAAGCTTGGGGAGCAGTTCTTC.

Here the CDR3 reads CASSQEGGRIATEAFF. The CDR3 DNA reads TGCGCCAGCAGCCAAGAGGGGGGGAGAATAGCCACTGAAGCTTTCTTT. The chain has TRBV4-1 and TRBJ1-1; D might be TRBD1 (5 bases). V shed 0 bases and J shed 4 bases, with 15 bases lying between them. This CDR3 has 16 amino acids. Germline V lookup: CDR1 MGHRA, CDR2 YSYEKL.

This clonotype has ten or more counts. This chain joins TRBV9 and TRBJ2-1; D remains unclear. Germline values: CDR1 SGDLS, CDR2 YYNGEE. Trimming stripped 2 bases from V and 3 bases from J, with 15 bases between. This CDR3 spans 16 amino acids. The CDR3 here is CASSVTGRRYYNEQFF. As DNA, the CDR3 is TGTGCCAGCAGCGTGACGGGTCGGCGCTACTACAATGAGCAGTTCTTC.

With regard to this clonotype: This may come from a read error, since a much larger clone is one base off. The genes are TRBV6-5 and TRBJ2-1, with TRBD1 matching 8 bases. The end of the DNA fits TRBJ2-7 better, so the J call may be wrong. CDR3 length: 16 residues. Germline CDR1 is MNHEY and CDR2 is SVGAGI. CDR3 coding DNA: TGTGCCAGCAGTCAAACCGACAGGGGTTCCTACAATGAGCAGTACTTC. Amino acid sequence: CASSQTDRGSYNEQYF.

This clonotype was seen a few times. The rearrangement links TRBV2 to TRBJ2-1; 8 bases align to TRBD2. The CDR3 covers 14 residues. The germline V gene encodes CDR1 SNHLY and CDR2 FYNNEI. Trimming removed 9 bases from V and 8 bases from J; junction bases left unmatched: 12. This CDR3 is CASSERGNQDEQFF. The DNA for the CDR3 is TGTGCCAGTAGCGAGCGGGGGAATCAGGATGAGCAGTTCTTC.

There are a few counts of this clonotype. The rearrangement joins TRBV7-6 to TRBJ2-1, with D tentatively TRBD2 (6 bases). The DNA matches TRBJ2-7 better at its end, which makes the J call doubtful. The CDR3 contains 19 residues. CDR1 and CDR2 from the germline V gene are SGHVS and FNYEAQ. The DNA of the CDR3 is TGTGCCAGCAGCTTAATTCCCTCTGGCGGGATAAGTCGGTACAATGAGCAGTACTTC. Its protein product is CASSLIPSGGISRYNEQYF.

In the case of this clonotype: Being one base from a much bigger clone, this may be a read error. This rearrangement joins TRBV7-8 to TRBJ2-3; 8 bases map to TRBD2. The CDR3 is 15 amino acids. The germline V gene encodes CDR1 SGHVS and CDR2 FQNEAQ. V lost 5 bases to trimming and J lost 3 bases; unmatched junction nucleotides: 7. The CDR3 loop is CASSPSVAGTDTQYF. As DNA, the CDR3 is TGTGCCAGCAGCCCCTCCGTAGCGGGGACAGATACGCAGTATTTT.

This chain connects TRBV5-1 to TRBJ2-3; 10 nucleotides align to TRBD2. Trimming removed 4 bases from V and 7 bases from J; junction bases left unmatched: 12. Germline V lookup: CDR1 SGHRS, CDR2 YFSETQ. This CDR3 comprises 16 residues. This CDR3 reads CASSPGASGSYNTQYF. The CDR3 nucleotides are TGCGCCAGCAGCCCAGGGGCTAGCGGGAGTTATAATACGCAGTATTTT.

The chain links TRBV28 to TRBJ1-2; unclear D gene. There are 14 residues in the CDR3. V shed 5 bases and J shed 2 bases, with 12 bases lying between them. Germline V gene sequence: CDR1 MDHEN, CDR2 SYDVKM. The CDR3, as DNA: TGTGCCAGCAGTAGTGCGTCAGACAACTATGGCTACACCTTC. Protein sequence: CASSSASDNYGYTF.

The table lists this clonotype with a few counts. The chain carries TRBV28 and TRBJ1-4; tentative D call: TRBD1 (5 bases). The CDR3 spans 12 residues. The germline V and J ends were trimmed by 7 bases and 4 bases, with 7 bases remaining between them. CDR1 and CDR2 (germline): MDHEN, SYDVKM. The CDR3 spells CASTQGNEKLFF. In DNA form, the CDR3 reads TGTGCCAGCACCCAGGGTAATGAAAAACTGTTTTTT.

This clonotype was picked up many times. V usage is TRBV5-1 and J usage is TRBJ1-4; D possibly corresponds to TRBD1 (6 bases). This CDR3 comprises 16 residues. The V and J ends lost 4 bases and 0 bases respectively, with 13 bases between them. The germline V gene has CDR1 SGHRS and CDR2 YFSETQ. The CDR3: CASSEGQRSTNEKLFF. DNA for the CDR3: TGCGCCAGCAGCGAAGGACAGCGATCAACTAATGAAAAACTGTTTTTT.

V is TRBV28 and J is TRBJ2-7; TRBD2 is a possible D gene (5 bases). Trimming stripped 3 bases from V and 0 bases from J, with 18 bases between. CDR3 length equals 17 residues. Germline loops: CDR1 MDHEN, CDR2 SYDVKM. CDR3 DNA sequence: TGTGCCAGCAGTTTTGGGCTAGCAGTCGAGGGCTCCTACGAGCAGTACTTC. Its translation is CASSFGLAVEGSYEQYF.

This clonotype was seen a single time. The chain combines TRBV29-1 with TRBJ2-7; the match to TRBD2 covers 9 bases. The assigned J gene may be wrong: the sequence end matches TRBJ2-5 better. Germline V lookup: CDR1 SQVTM, CDR2 ANQGSEA. This CDR3 spans 13 amino acids. CDR3 sequence: CSSVGLAEETQYF. In DNA form, the CDR3 reads TGCAGCTCGGTGGGACTAGCAGAAGAGACCCAGTACTTC.

The chain couples TRBV24-1 to TRBJ2-5, with a possible D match to TRBD2 (6 bases). The J call may be faulty, since TRBJ2-4 better matches the DNA end. Germline CDR1 and CDR2: KGHDR and SFDVKD. CDR3 length: 15 amino acids. The CDR3 region has the DNA TGTGCCACCAGTGACCCCAAATCGGGGGAAAACATTCAGTACTTC. It encodes CATSDPKSGENIQYF.

CDR3 in amino acids: CASSPRTGLYGYTF. The CDR3 DNA follows: TGTGCCAGCAGCCCCAGGACAGGTCTCTATGGCTACACCTTC. The genes are TRBV9 and TRBJ1-2; 7 bases are shared with TRBD1. The length of the CDR3 is 14 residues. Germline CDR1 and CDR2: SGDLS and YYNGEE. Losses at the gene ends were 4 bases for V and 4 bases for J; bases not matched to a gene: 7.

The rearrangement uses TRBV24-1 and TRBJ1-1; D unresolved. With 5 bases removed from V and 4 bases from J, the gap between germline ends came to 4 bases. The CDR3 loop spans 11 amino acids. The V gene's germline CDR1 is KGHDR and CDR2 SFDVKD. The CDR3 bases are TGTGCCACCAGTGGAGGCACTGAAGCTTTCTTT. Protein: CATSGGTEAFF.

With regard to this clonotype: This sequence may be a read error, since a much larger clone differs from it by one base. The rearrangement uses TRBV5-1 and TRBJ2-1; 13 bases are shared with TRBD2. V lost 0 bases and J lost 10; bases outside the gene matches: 7. CDR1 is SGHRS, CDR2 YFSETQ, per germline. The CDR3 length is 16 residues. CDR3 coding DNA: TGCGCCAGCAGCTTGGGGTTGGTGGGACTAGCGGGGGAGCAGTTCTTC. Protein sequence: CASSLGLVGLAGEQFF.

This chain uses TRBV6-4 with TRBJ2-2; 12 positions match TRBD1. Trimming took 6 bases from V and 7 from J; bases not matched to a gene: 9. The CDR3 sequence is 16 residues long. CDR1 is MRHNA, CDR2 SNTAGT, per germline. As DNA, the CDR3 is TGTGCCAGCAGCGCGGGACAGGGGGCGATCAGCGGGGAGCTGTTTTTT. Translated: CASSAGQGAISGELFF.

In the case of this clonotype: At one end the junction does not follow the germline gene, possibly because of a read error. The chain employs TRBV5-1 and TRBJ2-3, with D possibly matching TRBD1 (5 bases). Germline CDR1 is SGHRS and CDR2 is YFSETQ. CDR3 length equals 13 residues. This CDR3 reads CASSLAGPDTRYF. The CDR3 bases are TGCGCCAGCAGCTTAGCAGGGCCAGATACGCGGTATTTT.

The chain carries TRBV11-2 and TRBJ2-5; 11 bases match TRBD1. The CDR3 loop spans 15 amino acids. The V gene end was trimmed by 2 bases and the J gene end by 5 bases; junction bases not matched to a gene: 4. Germline V gene data show CDR1 as SGHAT and CDR2 as FQNNGV. DNA for the CDR3: TGTGCCAGCAGCTTACCCTGGACAGGGGGCGAGACCCAGTACTTC. Translation: CASSLPWTGGETQYF.